This T cell receptor (beta chain) was identified in a study of T cells in localized non-small cell lung cancer. Study-level findings and limits: Longer overall survival was seen with higher T cell density measured in blood. In uninvolved adjacent lung, T cell clonality reached its highest value, exceeding tumor.

Sequencing used immunoSEQ multiplex PCR; TCRdb keeps in-frame clones, though not all of them. The table records some 71,000 clones, almost 85% of them present only once. With respect to this clone: Its antigen is currently unknown.

The sequence came from a female donor aged 60 or older with stage I lung adenocarcinoma. The source was peripheral blood, collected before any cancer treatment.

CDR3 DNA: TGTGCCAGCAGCTTGGGGACAGGGCAGTACAATGAGCAGTTCTTC. This encodes CASSLGTGQYNEQFF. This sequence joins TRBV5-4 and TRBJ2-1, with 8 bases identical to TRBD1. Germline assignment: CDR1 SGHNT and CDR2 YYREEE (reference sequence). The V and J ends lost 0 bases and 4 bases, in that order; junction bases with no gene match: 3. The CDR3 is 15 residues long.